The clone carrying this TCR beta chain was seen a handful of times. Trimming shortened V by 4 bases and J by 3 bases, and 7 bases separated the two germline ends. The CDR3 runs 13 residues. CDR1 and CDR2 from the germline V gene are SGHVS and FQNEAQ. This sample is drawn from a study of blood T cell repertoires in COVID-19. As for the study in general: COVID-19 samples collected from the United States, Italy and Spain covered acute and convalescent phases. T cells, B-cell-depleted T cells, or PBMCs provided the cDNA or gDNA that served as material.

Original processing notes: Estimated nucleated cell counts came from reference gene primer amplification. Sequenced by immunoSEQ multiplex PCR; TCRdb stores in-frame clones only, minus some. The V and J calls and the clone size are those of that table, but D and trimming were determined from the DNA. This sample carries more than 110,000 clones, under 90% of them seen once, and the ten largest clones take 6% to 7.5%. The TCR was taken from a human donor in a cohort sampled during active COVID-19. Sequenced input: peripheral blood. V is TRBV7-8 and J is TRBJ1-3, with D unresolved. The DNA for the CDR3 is TGTGCCAGCAGCTCATTCATTGGAAACACCATATATTTT. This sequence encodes CASSSFIGNTIYF.